This entry lists 26 T cell receptor beta chains sequenced from one sample in a study of tumor-infiltrating lymphocytes in primary liver carcinoma. The template, 450 to 650 ng total RNA, yielded TCR beta cDNA made with a constant-region primer. Three nested multiplex PCR rounds of slightly modified ARM-PCR generated TCR beta libraries. Amplification in the first two PCR rounds was performed using TRBV1-TRBV30 forward primers and a C-beta reverse primer for 9 to 11 cycles each. TCRdb independently ran MiXCR on the multiplex PCR reads; one entry per CDR3 protein. The sample lists over 250,000 distinct CDR3 sequences; roughly 60% were seen once. Germline DNA was extracted too, while blood RNA derived from unsorted whole blood. Sequenced: peripheral blood. Source of these receptors: a woman between 25 and 40 years old with primary liver carcinoma and hepatitis B virus infection.

This clonotype was observed at least ten times. V and J are TRBV11-2 and TRBJ2-6; TRBD1 aligns across 8 bases. CDR1 is SGHAT and CDR2 is FQNNGV in the germline V gene. Trimming at V came to 6 bases and at J to 1 base, leaving 11 bases not matched to a gene. This CDR3 contains 18 residues. CDR3 nucleotides: TGTGCCAGCAGGCACCGGGGGACAGGAGTATCTGGGGCCAACGTCCTGACTTTC. Amino acids: CASRHRGTGVSGANVLTF.

To note about this clonotype: As the CDR3 is not closed by the conserved phenylalanine or tryptophan, this likely results from a read error. It is unclear where the CDR3 begins or ends on the DNA, so no DNA is shown, and the CDR3 is as TCRdb lists it. The chain recombines TRBV4-3 with TRBJ1-2. The CDR3 spans 14 amino acids, including both terminal residues. CDR1 LGHNA and CDR2 YSLEER come from the germline V gene. The CDR3 spells CASSAELEIYGYSS.

Ten or more counts support this clonotype. The V gene is TRBV12-3 or TRBV12-4, the J gene TRBJ2-3; 8 bases line up with TRBD2. CDR3 length: 16 amino acids. Unmatched junction bases numbered 8, after V lost 3 bases and J lost 3 bases. CDR3 in DNA: TGTGCCAGCAGTTTCTCGGTCCCTAGCGGGACAGATACGCAGTATTTT. Its protein is CASSFSVPSGTDTQYF.

This rearrangement joins TRBV29-1 to TRBJ2-4; D might be TRBD1 (5 bases). V was pared by 7 bases and J by 6 bases, with 16 bases between. Looked up from germline, CDR1 is SQVTM and CDR2 is ANQGSEA. The CDR3 totals 13 residues. In nucleotides, the CDR3 is TGCAGCGGAAAAGGGGTTGTCGGAAACATTCAGTACTTC. Amino acid sequence: CSGKGVVGNIQYF.

In regard to this clonotype: Sequence at one end of the junction differs from germline and may be a read error. The chain carries TRBV6-1 and TRBJ1-5; D remains ambiguous. This CDR3 has 12 residues. Germline loops: CDR1 MNHNS, CDR2 SASEGT. DNA for the CDR3: TGTACCAGCAGTGAGGGTAGGAAGCCCCAGCATTTT. Protein sequence: CTSSEGRKPQHF.

The gene calls are TRBV7-8 and TRBJ1-2; tentatively, D is TRBD1 (6 bases). V lost 2 bases, J lost 1 base, and 23 bases lay in between. CDR1 and CDR2 from the germline V gene are SGHVS and FQNEAQ. This CDR3 has 19 amino acids. The CDR3 region is CASSLSLQGSNSLNYGYTF. The CDR3 DNA reads TGTGCCAGCAGCTTATCTCTACAGGGATCGAACTCTCTTAACTATGGCTACACCTTC.

As for this clonotype: This CDR3 fails to terminate in the conserved phenylalanine or tryptophan, so it likely reflects a read error. The V gene is TRBV29-1, the J gene TRBJ2-7; 7 nucleotides align to TRBD1. V trimming: 4 bases; J trimming: 3 bases; junction bases outside the gene matches: 9. This CDR3 has 14 residues. The germline V gene has CDR1 SQVTM and CDR2 ANQGSEA. For the CDR3, the DNA is TGCAGCGTTGTTAAAGGCCAGGGGGTCTACGAGCAGTACTAC. Encoded protein: CSVVKGQGVYEQYY.

The CDR3 bases are TGTGCCAGCAGTTCCTTCGACAGGGTAGTACTCACCGGGGAGCTGTTTTTT. Protein: CASSSFDRVVLTGELFF. The V and J genes are TRBV6-5 and TRBJ2-2, with 7 nucleotides matching TRBD1. Germline CDR1 is MNHEY and CDR2 is SVGAGI. The CDR3 covers 17 residues. V was clipped by 4 bases and J by 4 bases; unmatched bases: 12.

With respect to this clonotype: At one end, the junction sequence differs from germline, possibly due to a read error. The chain has TRBV7-9 and TRBJ1-2; weak D call: TRBD1 (5 bases). The germline gives CDR1 SEHNR, CDR2 FQNEAQ (reference sequence). This CDR3 is 14 amino acids long. This chain's CDR3 is CVSSFRDGLHGYTF. The DNA for the CDR3 is TGTGTCAGCAGCTTCCGGGACGGCTTGCACGGCTACACCTTC.

By share, this clonotype ranks as medium-sized. The chain links TRBV11-2 to TRBJ2-1; D not resolved. Germline assignment: CDR1 SGHAT and CDR2 FQNNGV. Trimming removed 2 bases from V and 7 bases from J, with 6 bases in between. CDR3 size: 12 residues. DNA of the CDR3: TGTGCCAGCAGCTTAATGAGGAATGAGCAGTTCTTC. As protein: CASSLMRNEQFF.

The chain couples TRBV6-1 to TRBJ1-5; D is perhaps TRBD1 (5 bases). The CDR3 runs 14 residues. Germline loops: CDR1 MNHNS, CDR2 SASEGT. The V gene lost 10 bases and the J gene lost 7 bases, with 20 bases spanning the gap. This CDR3 reads CANWASGTGQPQHF. The DNA of the CDR3 is TGTGCCAACTGGGCTTCAGGGACGGGGCAGCCCCAGCATTTT.

This rearrangement joins TRBV6-1 to TRBJ1-5, with D perhaps matching TRBD1 (6 bases). Germline V gene lookup returns CDR1 MNHNS and CDR2 SASEGT. The V end lost 6 bases, the J end lost 2 bases, and 14 bases lay between the germline ends. The CDR3 has 15 residues. CDR3 in DNA: TGTGCCAGCAGCTTCACAGGGACCTGCAATCAGCCCCAGCATTTT. This codes for CASSFTGTCNQPQHF.

This clonotype was counted at least ten times. The chain joins TRBV6-1 to TRBJ2-7; no reliable D call. V was clipped by 3 bases and J by 0 bases, with 3 bases between them. CDR3 size: 12 residues. From germline, CDR1 is MNHNS and CDR2 SASEGT. The CDR3 nucleotides read TGTGCCAGCAGTGACTACTCCTACGAGCAGTACTTC. It codes for CASSDYSYEQYF.

The chain uses TRBV6-5 and TRBJ1-1, with TRBD1 matching over 9 bases. The CDR3 sequence is 15 residues long. The germline gives CDR1 MNHEY, CDR2 SVGAGI. V was clipped by 6 bases and J by 0 bases; unmatched bases: 5. CDR3 bases: TGTGCCAGCAGACCCGGGACAGGGTTGAACACTGAAGCTTTCTTT. Protein: CASRPGTGLNTEAFF.

Comment on this clonotype: A read error may be the cause here, since a much bigger clone is one base away. This rearrangement joins TRBV12-3 or TRBV12-4 to TRBJ2-1, with D hard to call. CDR3 length: 15 residues. The CDR3 is CVSSLSAVSYNEQFF. CDR3 sequence (DNA): TGTGTCAGCAGTTTATCGGCGGTCTCCTACAATGAGCAGTTCTTC.

Concerning this clonotype: A much larger clone differs by one base, so this may be a read error. This rearrangement joins TRBV4-1 to TRBJ1-1, with TRBD1 matching over 8 bases. This CDR3 is built from 16 residues. Germline CDR1 and CDR2: MGHRA and YSYEKL. The V segment lost 0 bases and the J segment 5 bases; nucleotides outside the gene matches: 8. For the CDR3, the DNA is TGCGCCAGCAGCCAAGATCAGCACAGGGGGGGTACTGAAGCTTTCTTT. Residues: CASSQDQHRGGTEAFF.

Worth noting for this clonotype: Being one base from a much bigger clone, this may be a read error. V usage is TRBV29-1 and J usage is TRBJ2-3; D not certain. This CDR3 contains 12 residues. Germline assignment: CDR1 SQVTM and CDR2 ANQGSEA. For the CDR3, the DNA is TGCAACGTTCGGCCCAGCACAGATACGCAGTATTTT. Its protein product is CNVRPSTDTQYF.

This clonotype came up many times. The gene calls are TRBV6-2 or TRBV6-3 and TRBJ2-7; tentative D call: TRBD1 (5 bases). This CDR3 has 13 residues. Trimming took off 6 bases at V and 1 base at J, with 10 bases between the two ends. Germline values: CDR1 MNHEY, CDR2 SVGEGT. CDR3 in amino acids: CASSQPGSYEQYF. CDR3 DNA sequence: TGTGCCAGCAGCCAGCCAGGGTCCTACGAGCAGTACTTC.

The chain links TRBV12-3 or TRBV12-4 to TRBJ2-2; 9 bases are shared with TRBD2. This CDR3 spans 17 amino acids. V lost 8 bases and J lost 5; bases outside the gene matches: 15. This chain's CDR3 is CASAPERLAGLTGELFF. The CDR3 DNA reads as TGTGCCAGCGCCCCCGAACGGCTAGCGGGATTAACCGGGGAGCTGTTTTTT.

The DNA of the CDR3 is TGTGCCAGCAGCTTGGGGACTAGCGGTAGTGTCGAACAGTACTTC. It yields the protein CASSLGTSGSVEQYF. This sequence joins TRBV7-9 and TRBJ2-7; 11 bases fit TRBD2. Germline V CDR1 and CDR2: SEHNR, FQNEAQ (reference sequence). This CDR3 has 15 residues. Trimming removed 3 bases from V and 10 bases from J; junction bases left unmatched: 11.

In the case of this clonotype: The CDR3 does not close with the conserved phenylalanine or tryptophan, likely indicating a read error. The genes are TRBV11-2 and TRBJ1-6; the D gene is possibly TRBD1 (5 bases). This CDR3 has 16 residues. Germline values: CDR1 SGHAT, CDR2 FQNNGV. V shed 4 bases and J shed 10 bases, with 20 bases lying between them. The CDR3 coding sequence is TGTGCCAGCAGCTCTACAGGCTCTGGGGCGGGATCACCCCTCCACCTT. This translates into CASSSTGSGAGSPLHL.

To note about this clonotype: One junction end does not reproduce the germline sequence, and a read error may be involved. V and J are TRBV5-1 and TRBJ2-7, with D perhaps being TRBD1 or TRBD2 (6 bases each). The CDR3 has 16 residues. From germline, CDR1 is SGHRS and CDR2 YFSETQ. The CDR3 here is CASSPDRGPGGYEHYF. The CDR3 nucleotides are TGCGCCAGCAGTCCCGACCGGGGGCCGGGTGGCTACGAGCACTACTTC.

As concerns this clonotype: Compared with germline, one end of the junction differs, possibly owing to a read error. V gene TRBV11-2 combines with J gene TRBJ2-3; no reliable D call. Per germline, CDR1 SGHAT and CDR2 FQNNGV. The CDR3 contains 16 residues. The CDR3 loop is CVSSIRFDSGTDTQYF. In DNA, the CDR3 is TGTGTCAGCAGCATACGGTTTGACTCCGGCACAGATACGCAGTATTTT.

V is TRBV12-3 or TRBV12-4 and J is TRBJ2-3, with TRBD2 matching over 13 bases. The V segment lost 1 base and the J segment 5 bases; nucleotides outside the gene matches: 6. The CDR3 covers 17 residues. The CDR3 loop reads CASSLERTSGSLDTQYF. The CDR3 bases are TGTGCCAGCAGTTTAGAGAGGACTAGCGGGAGTTTAGATACGCAGTATTTT.

The gene calls are TRBV6-5 and TRBJ2-7; D is possibly TRBD1 (6 bases). CDR3 size: 14 residues. V gave up 6 bases and J gave up 10 bases, with 22 bases separating them. Germline values: CDR1 MNHEY, CDR2 SVGAGI. The CDR3 nucleotides are TGTGCCAGCAGCCTGGGACAAGGGTTCTACAAACAGTACTTC. Translation: CASSLGQGFYKQYF.

Remarks on this clonotype: An end of the junction differs from the germline gene, which may be a read error. The chain links TRBV5-6 to TRBJ2-7, with 9 nucleotides matching TRBD1. This CDR3 is built from 14 residues. CDR1 is SGHDT, CDR2 YYEEEE, per germline. The CDR3: CAGSDRDRALEQYF. CDR3 bases: TGTGCCGGCAGCGACCGGGACAGGGCCCTCGAGCAGTACTTC.